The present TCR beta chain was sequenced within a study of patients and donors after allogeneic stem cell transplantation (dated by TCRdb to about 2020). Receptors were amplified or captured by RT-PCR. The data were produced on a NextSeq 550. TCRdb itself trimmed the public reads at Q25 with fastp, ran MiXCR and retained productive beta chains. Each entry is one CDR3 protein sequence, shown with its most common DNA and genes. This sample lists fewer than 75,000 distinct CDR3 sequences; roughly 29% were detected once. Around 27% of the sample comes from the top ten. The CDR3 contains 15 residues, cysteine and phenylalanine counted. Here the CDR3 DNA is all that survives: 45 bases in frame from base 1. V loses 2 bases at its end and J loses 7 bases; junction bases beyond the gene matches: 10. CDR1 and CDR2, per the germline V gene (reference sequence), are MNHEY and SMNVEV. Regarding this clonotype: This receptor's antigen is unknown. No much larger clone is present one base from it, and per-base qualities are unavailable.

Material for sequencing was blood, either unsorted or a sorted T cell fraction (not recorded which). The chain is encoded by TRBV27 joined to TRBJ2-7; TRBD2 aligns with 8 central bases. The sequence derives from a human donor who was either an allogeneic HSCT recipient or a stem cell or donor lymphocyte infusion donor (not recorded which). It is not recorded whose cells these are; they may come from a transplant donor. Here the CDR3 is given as CASSLLGQREREQYF. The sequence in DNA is TGTGCCAGCAGTTTACTCGGCCAGCGGGAGAGGGAGCAGTACTTC.